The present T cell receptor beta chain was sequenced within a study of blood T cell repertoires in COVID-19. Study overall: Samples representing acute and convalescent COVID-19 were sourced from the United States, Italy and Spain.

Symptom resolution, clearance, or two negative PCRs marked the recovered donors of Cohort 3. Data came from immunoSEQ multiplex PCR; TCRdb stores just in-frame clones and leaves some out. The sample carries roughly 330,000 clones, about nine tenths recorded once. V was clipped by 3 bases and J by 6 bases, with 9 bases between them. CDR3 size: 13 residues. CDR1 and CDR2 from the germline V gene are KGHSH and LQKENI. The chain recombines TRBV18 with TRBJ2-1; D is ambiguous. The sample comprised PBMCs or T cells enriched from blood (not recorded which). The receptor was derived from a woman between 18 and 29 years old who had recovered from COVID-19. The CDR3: CASSPGSSNEQFF. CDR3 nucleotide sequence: TGTGCCAGCTCACCGGGCAGTAGCAATGAGCAGTTCTTC.